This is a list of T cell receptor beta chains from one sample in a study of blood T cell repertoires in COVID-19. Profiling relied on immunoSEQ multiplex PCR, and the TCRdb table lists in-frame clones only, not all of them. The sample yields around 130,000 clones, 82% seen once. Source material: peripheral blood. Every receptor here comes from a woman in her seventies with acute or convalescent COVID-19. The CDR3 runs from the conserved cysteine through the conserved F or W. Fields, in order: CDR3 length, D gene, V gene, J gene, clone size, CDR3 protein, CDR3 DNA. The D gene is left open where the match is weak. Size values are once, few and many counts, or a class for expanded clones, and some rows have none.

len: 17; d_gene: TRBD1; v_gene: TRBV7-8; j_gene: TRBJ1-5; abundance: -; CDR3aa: CASSLGRQGKINQPQHF; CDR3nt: TGTGCCAGCAGCTTAGGGAGACAGGGCAAAATCAATCAGCCCCAGCATTTT
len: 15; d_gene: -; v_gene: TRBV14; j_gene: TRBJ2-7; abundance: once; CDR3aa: CASSQVNQGKYEQYF; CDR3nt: TGTGCCAGCAGCCAAGTTAATCAGGGGAAGTACGAGCAGTACTTC
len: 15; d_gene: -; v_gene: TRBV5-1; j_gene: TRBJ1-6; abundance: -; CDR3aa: CASSLGTDRDSPLHF; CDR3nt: TGCGCCAGCAGCTTGGGGACAGACCGGGATTCACCCCTCCACTTT
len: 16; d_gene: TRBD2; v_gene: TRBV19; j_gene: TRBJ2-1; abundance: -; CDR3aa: CASSITGLAGGQGQFF; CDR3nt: TGTGCCAGTAGTATAACGGGACTAGCGGGGGGGCAGGGACAGTTCTTC
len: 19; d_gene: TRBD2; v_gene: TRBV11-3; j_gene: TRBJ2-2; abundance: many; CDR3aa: CASSPPQVGTSGGTGELFF; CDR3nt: TGTGCCAGCAGCCCACCCCAAGTCGGGACTAGCGGGGGGACCGGGGAGCTGTTTTTT
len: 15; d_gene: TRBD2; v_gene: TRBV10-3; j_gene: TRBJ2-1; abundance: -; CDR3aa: CAISDSGGVYNEQFF; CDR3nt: TGTGCCATCAGTGACAGCGGGGGGGTGTACAATGAGCAGTTCTTC
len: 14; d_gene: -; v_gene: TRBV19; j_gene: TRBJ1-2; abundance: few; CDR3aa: CASTVGGRGYGYTF; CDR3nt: TGTGCCAGTACCGTGGGGGGACGGGGCTATGGCTACACCTTC
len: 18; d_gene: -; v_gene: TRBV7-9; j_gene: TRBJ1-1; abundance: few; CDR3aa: CASSLQVGGLRMNTEAFF; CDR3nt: TGTGCCAGCAGCTTACAGGTGGGGGGGCTCAGGATGAACACTGAAGCTTTCTTT
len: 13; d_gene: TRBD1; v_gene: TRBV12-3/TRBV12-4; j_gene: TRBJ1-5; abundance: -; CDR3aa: CASRLTGDQPQHF; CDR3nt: TGTGCCAGCAGGCTGACAGGGGATCAGCCCCAGCATTTT
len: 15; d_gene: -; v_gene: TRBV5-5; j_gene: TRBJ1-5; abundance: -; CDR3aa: CASSLLGQGGQPQHF; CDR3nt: TGTGCCAGCAGCTTGCTTGGTCAGGGAGGCCAGCCCCAGCATTTT
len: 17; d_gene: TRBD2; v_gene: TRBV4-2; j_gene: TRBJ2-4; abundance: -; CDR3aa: CASSQEVQLAGLNIQYF; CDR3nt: TGTGCCAGCAGCCAAGAGGTACAACTAGCGGGGTTGAACATTCAGTACTTC
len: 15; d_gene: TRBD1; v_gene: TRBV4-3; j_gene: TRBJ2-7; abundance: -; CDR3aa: CASSQGTGKLGEQYF; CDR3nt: TGCGCCAGCAGCCAAGGGACAGGGAAACTTGGCGAGCAGTACTTC
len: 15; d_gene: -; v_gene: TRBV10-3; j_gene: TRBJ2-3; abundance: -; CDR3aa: CAITLSQGGTYTQYF; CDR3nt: TGTGCCATCACCCTCTCCCAGGGGGGCACATATACGCAGTATTTT
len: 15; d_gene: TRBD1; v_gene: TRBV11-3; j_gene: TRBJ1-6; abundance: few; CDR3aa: CASSLGQVYNSPLHF; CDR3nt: TGTGCCAGCAGCTTGGGACAGGTCTATAATTCACCCCTCCACTTT
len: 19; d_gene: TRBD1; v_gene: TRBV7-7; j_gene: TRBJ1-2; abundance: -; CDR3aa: CASSLVGPPLQGAQGGYTF; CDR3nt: TGTGCCAGCAGCTTAGTTGGCCCTCCATTACAGGGGGCGCAGGGTGGCTACACCTTC
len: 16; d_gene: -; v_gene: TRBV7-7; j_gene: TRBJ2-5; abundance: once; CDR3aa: CASSPTTGSPGETQYF; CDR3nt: TGTGCCAGCAGCCCCACAACCGGGAGCCCAGGGGAGACCCAGTACTTC
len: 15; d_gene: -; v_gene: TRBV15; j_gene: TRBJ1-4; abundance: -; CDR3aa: CATSYDSTTNEKLFF; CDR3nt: TGTGCCACCAGCTATGACAGCACAACTAATGAAAAACTGTTTTTT
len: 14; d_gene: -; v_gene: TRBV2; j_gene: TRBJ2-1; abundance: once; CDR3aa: CASGRTEAYNEQFF; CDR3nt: TGTGCCAGCGGACGAACGGAGGCCTACAATGAGCAGTTCTTC
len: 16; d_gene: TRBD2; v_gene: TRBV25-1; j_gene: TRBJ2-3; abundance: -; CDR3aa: CASSPTSGFSTDTQYF; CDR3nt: TGTGCCAGCAGTCCAACTAGCGGGTTTAGCACAGATACGCAGTATTTT
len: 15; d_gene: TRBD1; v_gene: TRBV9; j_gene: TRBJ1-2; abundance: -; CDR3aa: CASSASTGDSYGYTF; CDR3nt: TGTGCCAGCAGCGCCTCCACCGGGGACAGTTATGGCTACACCTTC
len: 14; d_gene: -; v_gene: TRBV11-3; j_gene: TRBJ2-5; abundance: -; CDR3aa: CASSPTGRGETQYF; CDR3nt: TGTGCCAGCAGCCCCACAGGGAGGGGAGAGACCCAGTACTTC
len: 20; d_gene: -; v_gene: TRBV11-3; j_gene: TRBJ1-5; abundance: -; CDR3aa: CASSLDLGAGEYLSNQPQHF; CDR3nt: TGTGCCAGCAGCTTAGATCTAGGGGCAGGGGAGTACCTAAGCAATCAGCCCCAGCATTTT
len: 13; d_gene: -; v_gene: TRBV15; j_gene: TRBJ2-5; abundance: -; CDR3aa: CATSRDLRQTQYF; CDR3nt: TGTGCCACCAGCAGAGATCTGAGGCAGACCCAGTACTTC
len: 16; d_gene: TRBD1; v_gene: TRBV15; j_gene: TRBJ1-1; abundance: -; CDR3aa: CATSRDPTGINTEAFF; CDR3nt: TGTGCCACCAGCAGAGATCCGACAGGGATTAACACTGAAGCTTTCTTT
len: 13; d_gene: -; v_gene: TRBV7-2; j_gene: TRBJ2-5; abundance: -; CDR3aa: CASSLPGVKTQYF; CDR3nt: TGTGCCAGCAGCTTACCGGGGGTAAAGACCCAGTACTTC
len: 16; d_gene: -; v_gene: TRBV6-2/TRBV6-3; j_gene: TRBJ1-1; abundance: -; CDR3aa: CASSYPGTTRNTEAFF; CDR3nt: TGTGCCAGCAGTTACCCCGGGACAACCAGGAACACTGAAGCTTTCTTT
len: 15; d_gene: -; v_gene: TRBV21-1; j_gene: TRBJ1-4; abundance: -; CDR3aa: CASSPRSGFVGKLFF; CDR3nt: TGTGCCAGCAGCCCCCGCTCAGGGTTTGTAGGAAAACTGTTTTTT
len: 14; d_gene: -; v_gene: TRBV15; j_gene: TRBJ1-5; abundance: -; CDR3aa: CATSPGQVNQPQHF; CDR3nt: TGTGCCACCAGCCCGGGACAAGTCAATCAGCCCCAGCATTTT
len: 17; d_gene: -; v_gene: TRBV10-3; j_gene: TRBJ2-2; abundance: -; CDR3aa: CAISESIGLLAPGELFF; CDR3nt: TGTGCCATCAGTGAGTCGATCGGACTATTGGCCCCCGGGGAGCTGTTTTTT
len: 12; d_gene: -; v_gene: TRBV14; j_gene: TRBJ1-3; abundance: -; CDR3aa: CASSQTEVTIYF; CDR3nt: TGTGCCAGCAGCCAAACAGAAGTCACCATATATTTT
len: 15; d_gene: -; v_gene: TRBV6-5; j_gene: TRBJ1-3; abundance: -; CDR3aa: CASSYSQGMGNTIYF; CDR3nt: TGTGCCAGCAGTTACTCGCAGGGGATGGGAAACACCATATATTTT
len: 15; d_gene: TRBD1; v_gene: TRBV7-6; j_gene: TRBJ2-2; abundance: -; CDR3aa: CASSVGQHNTGELFF; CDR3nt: TGTGCCAGCAGCGTGGGACAGCACAACACCGGGGAGCTGTTTTTT